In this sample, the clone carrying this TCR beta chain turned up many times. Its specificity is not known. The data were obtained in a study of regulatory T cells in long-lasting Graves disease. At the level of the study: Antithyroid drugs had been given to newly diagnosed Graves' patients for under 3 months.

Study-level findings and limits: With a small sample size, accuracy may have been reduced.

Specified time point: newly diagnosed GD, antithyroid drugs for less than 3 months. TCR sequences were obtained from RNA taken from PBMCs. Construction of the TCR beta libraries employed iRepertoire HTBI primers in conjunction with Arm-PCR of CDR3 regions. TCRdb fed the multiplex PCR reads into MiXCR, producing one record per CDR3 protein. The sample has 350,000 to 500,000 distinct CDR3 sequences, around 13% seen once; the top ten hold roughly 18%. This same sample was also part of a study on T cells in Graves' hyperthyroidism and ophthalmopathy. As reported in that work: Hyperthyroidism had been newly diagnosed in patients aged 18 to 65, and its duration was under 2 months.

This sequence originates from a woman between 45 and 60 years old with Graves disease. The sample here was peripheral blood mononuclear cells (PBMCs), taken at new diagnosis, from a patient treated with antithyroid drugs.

The DNA for the CDR3 is TGTGCCAGCAGCTTACTCCGATTGGGGACAGGGGGTAACAATGAGCAGTTCTTC. This gives the protein CASSLLRLGTGGNNEQFF. This chain uses TRBV7-2 with TRBJ2-1, with TRBD1 matching over 11 bases. From germline, CDR1 is SGHTA and CDR2 FQGNSA. The CDR3 extends over 18 amino acids. With V trimmed by 2 bases and J by 5 bases, 11 bases remained unmatched. The variable domain in full, with the rest retrieved from reference TRBV7-2 and TRBJ2-1, is GAGVSQSPSNKVTEKGKDVELRCDPISGHTALYWYRQSLGQGLEFLIYFQGNSAPDKSGLPSDRFSAERTGGSVSTLTIQRTQQEDSAVYLCASSLLRLGTGGNNEQFFGPGTRLTVL.